These 16 T cell receptor beta chains came from one sample sequenced in a study of T cell clonality in common variable immunodeficiency. TCRdb's copy holds only in-frame clones and misses some; the assay was immunoSEQ multiplex PCR. The sample holds approximately 64,000 clones, and no clone turns up only once. Input material: peripheral blood mononuclear cells. The receptors stem from a person between 18 and 69 years old in good health.

This clone came up a few times. The CDR3 protein is CASILGGASTDTQYF. The covered CDR3 bases are TGTGCCAGCATCCTCGGGGGGGCTAGCACAGATACG. V is TRBV7-9 and J is TRBJ2-3; TRBD2 matches 8 bases. Sequencing ends 3 residues short of the CDR3 end; the germline J gene provides the rest. The CDR3 has 15 residues. Germline-derived CDR1 and CDR2 are SEHNR and FQNEAQ (reference sequence). The V and J ends lost 7 bases and 0 bases, in that order; junction bases with no gene match: 6.

This clone was detected ten times or more. The read gets to within 3 residues of the CDR3 end, and the germline J gene fills in the rest. The chain is built from TRBV7-9 and TRBJ2-7, with 7 bases identical to TRBD1. The V segment lost 4 bases and the J segment 6 bases; nucleotides outside the gene matches: 12. This CDR3 region has 15 residues. Germline CDR1 reads SEHNR; CDR2 reads FQNEAQ (reference sequence). This CDR3 is CASSSLGQGDREQYF. The sequenced CDR3 bases are TGTGCCAGCAGCTCCCTTGGGCAGGGGGATCGCGAG.

As to this clone: The read finishes 3 residues shy of the CDR3 end, and the germline J gene is used to complete it. This chain connects TRBV30 to TRBJ1-2; D is possibly TRBD1 (6 bases). This CDR3 is built from 15 residues. Germline V gene sequence: CDR1 GTSNPN, CDR2 SVGIG (reference sequence). The CDR3 reads CAWSRSGGASDTYTF. CDR3 DNA (partial): TGTGCCTGGAGTCGTAGCGGGGGGGCCTCAGATACC. Complete variable domain (other parts from reference TRBV30 and TRBJ1-2): SQTIHQWPATLVQPVGSPLSLECTVEGTSNPNLYWYRQAAGRGLQLLFYSVGIGQISSEVPQNLSASRPQDRQFILSSKKLLLSDSGFYLCAWSRSGGASDTYTFGSGTRLTVV.

This clone was recorded at least ten times. Sequencing ends 3 residues short of the CDR3 end; the germline J gene provides the rest. V gene TRBV29-1 combines with J gene TRBJ1-1; 7 bases align to TRBD1. In germline, CDR1 is SQVTM, CDR2 ANQGSEA. V lost 6 bases and J lost 0; bases outside the gene matches: 4. This CDR3 comprises 13 residues. The CDR3 protein is CSVDRRMNTEAFF. CDR3 bases read: TGCAGCGTGGACAGGAGAATGAACACTGAA.

This clone came up many times. The CDR3 is CASSPRDIVGDTEAFF. CDR3 bases read: TGTGCCAGCAGCCCACGGGACATCGTAGGGGACACTGAA. The rearrangement joins TRBV7-8 to TRBJ1-1, with D perhaps TRBD1 (6 bases). The read terminates 3 residues ahead of where the CDR3 ends, so the germline J gene completes it. Germline assignment: CDR1 SGHVS and CDR2 FQNEAQ. V lost 5 bases to trimming and J lost 3 bases, with 19 bases between them. This CDR3 has 16 residues. The full variable domain, rest sourced from reference TRBV7-8 and TRBJ1-1, is GAGVSQSPRYKVAKRGQDVALRCDPISGHVSLFWYQQALGQGPEFLTYFQNEAQLDKSGLPSDRFFAERPEGSVSTLKIQRTQQEDSAVYLCASSPRDIVGDTEAFFGQGTRLTVV.

This clone was observed at least ten times. The read is 3 residues too short to cover the CDR3 end, so that end is filled in from the germline J gene. The V call is TRBV5-1, the J call TRBJ2-7, with TRBD1 as a possible D gene (6 bases). CDR3 length: 15 amino acids. V lost 3 bases, J lost 0 bases, and 13 bases lay in between. CDR1 is SGHRS and CDR2 is YFSETQ in the germline V gene. CDR3 bases read: TGCGCCAGCAGCTCCGCCGGACAGCACTCCTACGAG. This sequence encodes CASSSAGQHSYE. The full-length CDR3 reads as CASSSAGQHSYEQYF.

This clone came up many times. The CDR3 sequence: CASRLGLAAPQETQYF. The DNA read from the CDR3 is TGCGCCAGCAGGTTAGGGCTAGCGGCTCCCCAGGAGACC. The chain combines TRBV5-1 with TRBJ2-5; TRBD2 matches at 7 bases. The read terminates 3 residues ahead of where the CDR3 ends, so the germline J gene completes it. CDR3 length: 16 residues. Germline trimming cut 5 bases from V and 5 bases from J; bases unmatched to any gene: 15. Germline V gives CDR1 SGHRS, CDR2 YFSETQ. Full variable domain (outside the CDR3, taken from reference TRBV5-1 and TRBJ2-5): KAGVTQTPRYLIKTRGQQVTLSCSPISGHRSVSWYQQTPGQGLQFLFEYFSETQRNKGNFPGRFSGRQFSNSRSEMNVSTLELGDSALYLCASRLGLAAPQETQYFGPGTRLLVL.

This clone was seen at least ten times. The read ends 3 residues early relative to the CDR3; the germline J gene fills the gap. The chain employs TRBV30 and TRBJ2-1; D ambiguous. Trimming stripped 0 bases from V and 4 bases from J, with 7 bases between. This CDR3 spans 13 amino acids. Germline V CDR1 and CDR2: GTSNPN, SVGIG (reference sequence). CDR3 DNA (partial): TGTGCCTGGAGTGTAAGGCAGTACAATGAG. It yields the protein CAWSVRQYNE. From start to end, the CDR3 is CAWSVRQYNEQFF.

Details on this clone: Read data end 3 residues before the CDR3 end; the end is taken from the germline J gene. This rearrangement joins TRBV2 to TRBJ2-7, with 13 nucleotides matching TRBD2. V lost 4 bases and J lost 5; bases outside the gene matches: 5. Germline V lookup: CDR1 SNHLY, CDR2 FYNNEI. This CDR3 has 15 residues. The CDR3 DNA, read in part, is TGTGCCAGCAGTGCCAGGGGGACTAGCGGGAACGAG. Its translation is CASSARGTSGNE. The whole CDR3 sequence is CASSARGTSGNEQYF.

This clone was observed at least ten times. The read halts 3 residues ahead of the CDR3 end, with the missing end drawn from the germline J gene. V and J are TRBV6-1 and TRBJ2-3; D is uncertain. V was pared by 3 bases and J by 0 bases, with 10 bases between. The CDR3 extends over 15 amino acids. Germline V lookup: CDR1 MNHNS, CDR2 SASEGT. The CDR3 reads CASSERRASTDTQYF. The sequenced part of the CDR3 DNA is TGTGCCAGCAGTGAGCGAAGGGCTAGCACAGATACG.

This clone was counted ten times or more. The read ends 3 residues before the CDR3 terminus; that terminus is restored from the germline J gene. The chain combines TRBV5-1 with TRBJ2-1, with 8 nucleotides matching TRBD2. The CDR3 covers 15 residues. With 2 bases clipped from V and 6 bases from J, the junction kept 7 bases outside the gene matches. Germline CDR1 is SGHRS and CDR2 is YFSETQ. The CDR3 loop reads CASSFSGAVGNEQFF. CDR3 DNA (partial): TGCGCCAGCAGCTTTAGCGGGGCCGTTGGCAATGAG.

In this sample, this clone turned up many times. Read coverage stops 3 residues before the CDR3 terminus; the germline J gene supplies the remainder. The J gene is TRBJ2-7, the V gene TRBV5-1, with D possibly matching TRBD2 (7 bases). Germline V gives CDR1 SGHRS, CDR2 YFSETQ. CDR3 length: 13 residues. V was pared by 7 bases and J by 4 bases, with 15 bases between. Partial CDR3 DNA: TGCGCCAGCCAGGTTAGGGGGGGATACGAG. This codes for CASQVRGGYE. The full CDR3 sequence reads CASQVRGGYEQYF.

Ten or more counts support this clone. Sequencing ends 3 residues short of the CDR3 end; the germline J gene provides the rest. The rearrangement uses TRBV7-2 and TRBJ1-6; 7 positions match TRBD1. V gave up 2 bases and J gave up 8 bases; unmatched junction bases: 6. The CDR3 runs to 15 residues. Germline CDR1 reads SGHTA; CDR2 reads FQGNSA. The CDR3 bases that were read are TGTGCCAGCAGCTTAATCGGGACAGCGTATTCACCC. Translated: CASSLIGTAYSP. The whole CDR3 region reads CASSLIGTAYSPLHF. Variable domain in full (rest from reference TRBV7-2 and TRBJ1-6): GAGVSQSPSNKVTEKGKDVELRCDPISGHTALYWYRQSLGQGLEFLIYFQGNSAPDKSGLPSDRFSAERTGGSVSTLTIQRTQQEDSAVYLCASSLIGTAYSPLHFGNGTRLTVT.

This clone has ten or more counts. The read terminates 3 residues ahead of where the CDR3 ends, so the germline J gene completes it. The V gene is TRBV20-1, the J gene TRBJ1-2; D might be TRBD1 (5 bases). Germline lookup yields CDR1 DFQATT and CDR2 SNEGSKA (reference sequence). The CDR3 sequence is 11 residues long. CDR3 residues: CSARGLGGYTF. Partial CDR3 DNA: TGCAGTGCTAGGGGGCTAGGAGGC.

This clone was seen many times. From the germline J gene comes the end of the CDR3, since the read stops 3 residues before it. The chain joins TRBV5-1 to TRBJ2-1; no firm D call. This CDR3 is built from 16 residues. Deletions cut 3 bases from V and 2 bases from J, with 15 bases between. From germline, CDR1 is SGHRS and CDR2 YFSETQ. CDR3: CASSSPGLLAYNEQFF. The sequenced CDR3 bases are TGCGCCAGCAGCTCTCCGGGTCTCTTAGCCTACAATGAG.

This clone was observed many times. The read falls 3 residues short of the CDR3 end, and the missing part is taken from the germline J gene. V and J are TRBV28 and TRBJ2-1, with 8 positions matching TRBD1. The V gene's germline CDR1 is MDHEN and CDR2 SYDVKM. V trimming: 7 bases; J trimming: 0 bases; junction bases outside the gene matches: 8. The CDR3 sequence is 16 residues long. The part of the CDR3 DNA that was read is TGTGCCAGCACCCCTGGGGACAGGAGCTCCTACAATGAG. It translates to CASTPGDRSSYNE. The full CDR3 protein is CASTPGDRSSYNEQFF.